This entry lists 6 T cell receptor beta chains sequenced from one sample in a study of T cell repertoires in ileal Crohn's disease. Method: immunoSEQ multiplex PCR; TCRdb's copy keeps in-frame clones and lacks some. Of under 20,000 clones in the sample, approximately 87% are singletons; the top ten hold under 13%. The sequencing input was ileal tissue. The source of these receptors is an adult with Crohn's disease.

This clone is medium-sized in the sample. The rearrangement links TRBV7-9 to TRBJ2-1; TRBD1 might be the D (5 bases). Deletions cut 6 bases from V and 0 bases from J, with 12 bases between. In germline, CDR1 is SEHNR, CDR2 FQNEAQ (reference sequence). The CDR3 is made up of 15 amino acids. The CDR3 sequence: CASSDSLSSYNEQFF. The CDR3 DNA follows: TGTGCCAGCAGTGACAGCTTGAGCTCCTACAATGAGCAGTTCTTC. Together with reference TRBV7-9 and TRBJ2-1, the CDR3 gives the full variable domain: DTGVSQNPRHKITKRGQNVTFRCDPISEHNRLYWYRQTLGQGPEFLTYFQNEAQLEKSRLLSDRFSAERPKGSFSTLEIQRTEQGDSAMYLCASSDSLSSYNEQFFGPGTRLTVL.

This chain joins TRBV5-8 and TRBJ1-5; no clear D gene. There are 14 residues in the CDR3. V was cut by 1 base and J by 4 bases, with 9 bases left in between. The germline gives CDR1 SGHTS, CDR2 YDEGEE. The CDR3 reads CASSLRWENQPQHF. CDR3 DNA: TGTGCCAGCAGCTTGCGGTGGGAGAATCAGCCCCAGCATTTT.

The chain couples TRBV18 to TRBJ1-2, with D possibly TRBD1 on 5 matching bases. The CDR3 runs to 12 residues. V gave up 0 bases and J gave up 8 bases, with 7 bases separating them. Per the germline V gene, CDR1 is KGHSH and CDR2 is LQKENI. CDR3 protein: CASSPPGGGYTF. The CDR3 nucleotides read TGTGCCAGCTCACCACCGGGGGGAGGCTACACCTTC.

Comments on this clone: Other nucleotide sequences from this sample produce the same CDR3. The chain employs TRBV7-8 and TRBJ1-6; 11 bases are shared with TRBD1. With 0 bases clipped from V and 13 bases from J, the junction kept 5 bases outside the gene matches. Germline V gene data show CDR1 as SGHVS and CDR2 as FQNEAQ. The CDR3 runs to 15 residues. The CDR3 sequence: CASSLAGQGGSPLHF. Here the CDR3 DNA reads TGTGCCAGCAGCTTAGCGGGACAGGGGGGGTCCCCCCTCCACTTT.

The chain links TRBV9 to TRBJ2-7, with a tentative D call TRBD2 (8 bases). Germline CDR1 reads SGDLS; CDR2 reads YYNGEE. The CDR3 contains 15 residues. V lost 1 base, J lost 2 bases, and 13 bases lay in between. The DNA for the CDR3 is TGTGCCAGCAGCGTATCGGGAGGGGGCCCCTACGAGCAGTACTTC. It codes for CASSVSGGGPYEQYF.

DNA of the CDR3: TGTGCCAGCAGCCCTTCGGACAGGGTGGACAATGAGCAGTTCTTC. It specifies CASSPSDRVDNEQFF. The chain carries TRBV7-9 and TRBJ2-1, with 8 bases fitting TRBD1. Per the germline V gene, CDR1 is SEHNR and CDR2 is FQNEAQ (reference sequence). The CDR3 runs to 15 residues. J lost 5 bases, V lost 5 bases, and 8 bases had no gene match. The full variable domain, with the rest looked up from reference TRBV7-9 and TRBJ2-1, is DTGVSQNPRHKITKRGQNVTFRCDPISEHNRLYWYRQTLGQGPEFLTYFQNEAQLEKSRLLSDRFSAERPKGSFSTLEIQRTEQGDSAMYLCASSPSDRVDNEQFFGPGTRLTVL.